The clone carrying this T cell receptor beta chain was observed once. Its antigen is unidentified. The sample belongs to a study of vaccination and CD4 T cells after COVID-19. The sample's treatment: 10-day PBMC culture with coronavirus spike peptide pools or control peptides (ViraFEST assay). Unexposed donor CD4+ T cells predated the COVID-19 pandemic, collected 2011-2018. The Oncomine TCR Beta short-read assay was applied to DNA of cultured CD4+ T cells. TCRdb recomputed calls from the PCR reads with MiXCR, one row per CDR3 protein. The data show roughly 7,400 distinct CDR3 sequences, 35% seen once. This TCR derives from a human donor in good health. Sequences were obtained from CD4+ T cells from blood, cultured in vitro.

The CDR3 DNA reads TGCAGCGTTGGTGACACCGGGGAGCTGTTTTTT. Its translation is CSVGDTGELFF. This chain joins TRBV29-1 and TRBJ2-2; D is uncertain. Germline assignment: CDR1 SQVTM and CDR2 ANQGSEA. V dropped 4 bases and J dropped 3 bases, with 3 bases sitting between them. This CDR3 is 11 amino acids long.